The subject of this entry is one T cell receptor beta chain. No antigen is known for it. This record belongs to a study of cytomegalovirus exposure and HLA in healthy donors. Whole-study context: As released early, the data held 85 million to 95 million unique TCRs from HLA-typed donors. Whole-study findings and limits: A later analysis found common viral pathogens apparently linked to several of the most significant clusters.

This PCR relied on a set of 60 Vbeta primers and 13 Jbeta primers. Clones were read by immunoSEQ multiplex PCR, and TCRdb kept only the in-frame ones, dropping some. The profile covers some 120,000 clones, with roughly 80% appearing a single time and more than 20% taken by the ten largest. With 5 bases removed from V and 8 bases from J, the gap between germline ends came to 12 bases. This CDR3 is 12 amino acids long. Germline-derived CDR1 and CDR2 are MDHEN and SYDVKM. The sequence was collected from a man aged 25 to 40 in good health and CMV-seropositive. Sequenced input: PBMCs. The V gene is TRBV28, the J gene TRBJ1-2, with D possibly matching TRBD1 (6 bases). CDR3 nucleotide sequence: TGTGCCAGCAGTATCGACAGGAGAGGCTACACCTTC. This codes for CASSIDRRGYTF.